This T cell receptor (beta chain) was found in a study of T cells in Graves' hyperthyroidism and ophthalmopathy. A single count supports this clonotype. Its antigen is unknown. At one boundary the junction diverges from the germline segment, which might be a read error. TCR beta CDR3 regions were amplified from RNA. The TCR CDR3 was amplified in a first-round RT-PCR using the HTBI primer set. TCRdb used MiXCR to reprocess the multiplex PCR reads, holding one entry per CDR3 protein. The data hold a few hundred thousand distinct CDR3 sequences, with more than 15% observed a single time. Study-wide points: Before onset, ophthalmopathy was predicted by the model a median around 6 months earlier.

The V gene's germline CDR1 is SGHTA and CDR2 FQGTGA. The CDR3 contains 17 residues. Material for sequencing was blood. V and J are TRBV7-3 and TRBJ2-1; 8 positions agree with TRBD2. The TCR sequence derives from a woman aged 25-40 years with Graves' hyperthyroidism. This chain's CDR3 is CASSQDGAGGLVNEQFF. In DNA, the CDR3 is TGCGCCAGCAGCCAAGATGGGGCGGGAGGACTAGTCAATGAGCAGTTCTTC.